A selection of T cell receptor beta chains follows, all from one sample in a study of a mutant IDH1 vaccine in newly diagnosed glioma. Profiling relied on immunoSEQ multiplex PCR, and the TCRdb table lists in-frame clones only, not all of them. The data contain about 85,000 clones, roughly 89% of them singletons. These TCRs are of unknown antigen specificity. The specimen comprised PBMCs, sampled from a glioma patient whose treatment included an IDH1 peptide vaccine. The source is a woman between 50 and 59 years old with glioma. CDR3s include the opening cysteine and the closing phenylalanine or tryptophan. The D gene is left open where the match is weak. Only some rows state a clone size, as once, few, many or a class for expanded clones.

d_gene,v_gene,j_gene,abundance,CDR3aa,CDR3nt
-,TRBV7-2,TRBJ1-4,-,CASSLRFGQGNEKLFF,TGTGCCAGCAGCTTAAGGTTCGGGCAGGGAAATGAAAAACTGTTTTTT
-,TRBV21-1,TRBJ1-2,few,CASSNRDRAVNYGYTF,TGTGCCAGCAGCAACCGGGACAGGGCCGTTAACTATGGCTACACCTTC
-,TRBV18,TRBJ2-5,-,CASSRDAKETQYF,TGTGCCAGCTCACGGGACGCTAAAGAGACCCAGTACTTC
-,TRBV27,TRBJ1-4,-,CASSFRGNEKLFF,TGTGCCAGCAGTTTCAGGGGTAATGAAAAACTGTTTTTT
TRBD1,TRBV28,TRBJ2-7,-,CASSSQTGGPYEQYF,TGTGCCAGCAGTTCCCAGACAGGGGGTCCCTACGAGCAGTACTTC
-,TRBV6-6,TRBJ1-2,-,CASKERNYGYTF,TGTGCCAGCAAGGAGAGGAACTATGGCTACACCTTC
-,TRBV6-5,TRBJ2-5,-,CASSYTRLGQETQYF,TGTGCCAGCAGTTACACCCGTCTGGGTCAAGAGACCCAGTACTTC
-,TRBV10-3,TRBJ2-3,few,CAISEPRQPDTQYF,TGTGCCATCAGTGAGCCACGCCAGCCAGATACGCAGTATTTT
TRBD1,TRBV28,TRBJ2-5,-,CASSLRGQGIETQYF,TGTGCCAGCAGTTTAAGGGGACAGGGCATAGAGACCCAGTACTTC
-,TRBV4-1,TRBJ1-2,-,CASSSGSVGNYGYTF,TGCGCCAGCAGCTCTGGGTCTGTAGGTAACTATGGCTACACCTTC
-,TRBV5-1,TRBJ2-7,-,CASSTGRSTYEQYF,TGCGCCAGCAGCACGGGACGTAGCACCTACGAGCAGTACTTC
-,TRBV5-6,TRBJ2-1,once,CASSVTVASNEQFF,TGTGCCAGCAGCGTGACGGTAGCGAGCAATGAGCAGTTCTTC
TRBD2,TRBV19,TRBJ2-3,once,CASRSGRTTDTQYF,TGTGCCAGTAGGAGCGGGAGGACCACAGATACGCAGTATTTT
-,TRBV7-9,TRBJ1-5,-,CASSSRGGQPQHF,TGTGCCAGCAGCTCCCGCGGGGGGCAGCCCCAGCATTTT
-,TRBV5-1,TRBJ2-5,-,CASSPAGPETQYF,TGCGCCAGCAGCCCGGCGGGCCCTGAGACCCAGTACTTC
-,TRBV7-3,TRBJ2-2,-,CASSFHRGESDTGELFF,TGTGCCAGCAGCTTCCACCGAGGGGAGTCGGACACCGGGGAGCTGTTTTTT
TRBD1,TRBV28,TRBJ1-6,-,CASRRTGGWSPLHF,TGTGCCAGCCGACGGACAGGGGGCTGGTCACCCCTCCACTTT
-,TRBV2,TRBJ2-7,once,CAIAPRPSSEQYF,TGTGCCATCGCGCCCCGTCCCTCTAGCGAGCAGTACTTC
-,TRBV5-1,TRBJ2-2,-,CASSPFSGATGELFF,TGCGCCAGCAGCCCTTTCTCAGGGGCAACCGGGGAGCTGTTTTTT
TRBD2,TRBV7-2,TRBJ2-5,-,CASSLLAGPPGETQYF,TGTGCCAGCAGCCTACTAGCGGGCCCCCCTGGAGAGACCCAGTACTTC
-,TRBV2,TRBJ1-5,-,CASSVRGGAQHF,TGTGCCAGCAGTGTGAGGGGGGGGGCCCAGCATTTT
TRBD1,TRBV7-6,TRBJ2-1,-,CASSLLTGGSLNEQFF,TGTGCCAGCAGCTTATTAACAGGGGGCTCTCTTAATGAGCAGTTCTTC
-,TRBV6-1,TRBJ2-1,-,CASRTDSYNEQFF,TGTGCCAGCAGAACGGACAGTTACAATGAGCAGTTCTTC
-,TRBV6-6,TRBJ1-4,-,CASTEQGSEKLFF,TGTGCCAGCACCGAACAGGGTAGTGAAAAACTGTTTTTT
-,TRBV11-2,TRBJ2-1,-,CASSLGDGEQFF,TGTGCCAGCAGCTTAGGAGACGGCGAGCAGTTCTTC
-,TRBV6-4,TRBJ1-2,-,CASSEVWGYGYTF,TGTGCCAGCAGTGAGGTGTGGGGCTATGGCTACACCTTC
-,TRBV6-4,TRBJ2-3,once,CASSSTRTTATDTQYF,TGTGCCAGCAGCTCGACAAGGACAACCGCCACAGATACGCAGTATTTT
-,TRBV10-3,TRBJ1-2,-,CAIRPQDPIYGYTF,TGTGCCATCCGACCACAGGACCCGATCTATGGCTACACCTTC
TRBD1,TRBV6-5,TRBJ2-7,-,CASSPGQGPNEQYF,TGTGCCAGCAGCCCGGGACAGGGTCCCAACGAGCAGTACTTC
-,TRBV5-4,TRBJ2-7,-,CASSLSPGSGEQYF,TGTGCCAGCAGCTTGTCTCCTGGATCGGGCGAGCAGTACTTC
TRBD1,TRBV4-2,TRBJ1-2,-,CASSQDRQGGIGGYTF,TGTGCCAGCAGCCAAGATCGCCAGGGGGGGATAGGCGGCTACACCTTC
TRBD2,TRBV19,TRBJ2-2,-,CASRTSGANTGELFF,TGTGCCAGCCGGACTAGCGGGGCGAACACCGGGGAGCTGTTTTTT
-,TRBV30,TRBJ1-6,-,CAWKLVNSPLHF,TGTGCCTGGAAACTTGTGAATTCACCCCTCCACTTT
TRBD1,TRBV27,TRBJ1-6,-,CASPPDRAANSPLHF,TGTGCCAGCCCCCCGGACAGGGCGGCTAATTCACCCCTCCACTTT
-,TRBV19,TRBJ2-3,-,CASTAGGKRRTDTQYF,TGTGCCAGTACCGCTGGCGGGAAACGGCGGACAGATACGCAGTATTTT
TRBD2,TRBV2,TRBJ2-3,-,CASSFGTSLYTDTQYF,TGTGCCAGCAGTTTTGGGACTAGCCTATACACAGATACGCAGTATTTT
-,TRBV28,TRBJ2-3,-,CASTGLTDTQYF,TGTGCCAGCACCGGATTGACAGATACGCAGTATTTT
-,TRBV5-4,TRBJ2-5,-,CASSFGSRGGETQYF,TGTGCCAGCAGCTTCGGATCCAGGGGAGGGGAGACCCAGTACTTC
TRBD2,TRBV12-5,TRBJ2-7,-,CASGSAGLNEQYF,TGTGCTAGTGGATCAGCGGGACTCAACGAGCAGTACTTC
-,TRBV25-1,TRBJ1-1,-,CASSALLRGNTEAFF,TGTGCCAGCAGTGCTCTCTTACGGGGGAACACTGAAGCTTTCTTT
-,TRBV6-6,TRBJ2-7,-,CASSYGGKTYEQYF,TGTGCCAGCAGTTACGGCGGTAAGACCTACGAGCAGTACTTC
-,TRBV6-5,TRBJ2-3,-,CASSYYQTFSTDTQYF,TGTGCCAGCAGTTACTACCAGACATTTAGCACAGATACGCAGTATTTT
-,TRBV30,TRBJ1-1,-,CAWSRQVNTEAFF,TGTGCCTGGAGTAGACAGGTGAACACTGAAGCTTTCTTT
TRBD2,TRBV28,TRBJ2-1,-,CASSSSPSGGSRYNEQFF,TGTGCCAGCAGTTCGTCCCCGTCGGGCGGGAGTAGATACAATGAGCAGTTCTTC
-,TRBV5-6,TRBJ2-3,-,CASSLGSTDTQYF,TGTGCCAGCAGCTTGGGCAGCACAGATACGCAGTATTTT
TRBD1,TRBV13,TRBJ1-4,few,CASSLGGQGNEKLFF,TGTGCCAGCAGCTTAGGCGGACAGGGTAATGAAAAACTGTTTTTT
-,TRBV29-1,TRBJ2-7,-,CSVGDYEQYF,TGCAGCGTTGGCGACTACGAGCAGTACTTC
-,TRBV7-2,TRBJ1-1,-,CASSPGAANTEAFF,TGTGCCAGCAGCCCCGGGGCGGCGAACACTGAAGCTTTCTTT
-,TRBV6-5,TRBJ1-2,-,CASRQQGLGGYTF,TGTGCCAGCAGACAACAGGGATTAGGAGGCTACACCTTC
-,TRBV9,TRBJ2-1,-,CASSVGPNNEQFF,TGTGCCAGCAGCGTGGGACCCAACAATGAGCAGTTCTTC
TRBD2,TRBV7-9,TRBJ2-7,-,CASMLAGVVYEQYF,TGTGCCAGCATGCTAGCGGGAGTAGTCTACGAGCAGTACTTC
TRBD1,TRBV9,TRBJ1-2,once,CASSGNLPDRGGGYTF,TGTGCCAGCAGCGGTAATCTCCCGGACAGGGGAGGTGGCTACACCTTC
-,TRBV10-3,TRBJ1-3,few,CAIRLPSGNTIYF,TGTGCCATCAGACTCCCCTCTGGAAACACCATATATTTT
-,TRBV7-3,TRBJ1-3,-,CASSFGPDSGNTIYF,TGTGCCAGCAGCTTCGGGCCGGACTCTGGAAACACCATATATTTT
TRBD2,TRBV19,TRBJ2-7,-,CASRGGSSYEQYF,TGTGCCTCTCGGGGGGGAAGCTCCTACGAGCAGTACTTC
TRBD1,TRBV5-1,TRBJ2-7,-,CASSPGTGGNEQYF,TGCGCCAGCAGCCCCGGGACAGGGGGCAACGAGCAGTACTTC
-,TRBV14,TRBJ1-4,-,CAISPLGKLFF,TGTGCCATTTCGCCCCTTGGCAAACTGTTTTTT
-,TRBV13,TRBJ2-1,once,CASSLRTIGEQFF,TGTGCCAGCAGCTTAAGGACTATTGGTGAGCAGTTCTTC
-,TRBV11-2,TRBJ2-7,-,CASSLGTIYEQYF,TGTGCCAGCAGCTTAGGGACGATCTACGAGCAGTACTTC